The 13 T cell receptor beta chains listed next were all sequenced from one sample in a study of shared clonotypes between healthy human individuals. Naive CD8 cells, CD45RO-negative and positively selected for CCR7, excluded terminally differentiated effector memory CD45RA+ cells. Sequencing was performed with immunoSEQ multiplex PCR; in TCRdb, only in-frame clones are kept and a portion is missing. The repertoire holds about 2 million clones, with just under 95% as singletons. The specimen was naive CD8+ T cells sorted from blood. Receptor source: a man younger than 35 in good health.

V is TRBV11-3 and J is TRBJ2-7; tentatively, D is TRBD1 (6 bases). V lost 4 bases and J lost 6, with 10 bases in between. This CDR3 is 12 amino acids long. CDR1 SGHNT and CDR2 YENEEA come from the germline V gene. In nucleotides, the CDR3 is TGTGCCAGCAGCTCAGGGACAAGCGAGCAGTACTTC. Protein sequence: CASSSGTSEQYF.

This chain links TRBV4-3 with TRBJ1-1, with D perhaps matching TRBD1 (5 bases). Trimming shortened V by 8 bases and J by 7 bases, and 11 bases separated the two germline ends. The CDR3 is 11 residues long. The germline V gene encodes CDR1 LGHNA and CDR2 YSLEER. The DNA for the CDR3 is TGCGCCAGCCGGGGACCGCTTGAAGCTTTCTTT. This encodes CASRGPLEAFF.

The V call is TRBV30, the J call TRBJ2-7, with 8 bases fitting TRBD1. The CDR3 consists of 14 residues. The germline V gene encodes CDR1 GTSNPN and CDR2 SVGIG (reference sequence). The J segment lost 6 bases and the V segment lost 0 bases, leaving 7 bases of the junction unmatched. CDR3 coding DNA: TGTGCCTGGAGTGTGTACAGGGGGAGCTCCGAGCAGTACTTC. Translated: CAWSVYRGSSEQYF.

The CDR3 loop is CASSLVSGTYNEQFF. The CDR3 DNA reads as TGTGCCAGCAGCTTAGTTAGCGGGACCTACAATGAGCAGTTCTTC. The gene calls are TRBV7-8 and TRBJ2-1; TRBD2 agrees at 8 bases. V lost 1 base and J lost 2; bases outside the gene matches: 1. CDR3 length equals 15 residues. The germline CDR1 and CDR2 sequences are SGHVS and FQNEAQ.

V is TRBV6-1 and J is TRBJ2-7, with D perhaps TRBD1 (6 bases). V shed 7 bases and J shed 4 bases, with 20 bases lying between them. The CDR3 loop spans 15 amino acids. Germline V gene sequence: CDR1 MNHNS, CDR2 SASEGT. The CDR3 coding sequence is TGTGCCAGCAAAGGTTGGGCACAGGGTGGGTACGAGCAGTACTTC. It encodes CASKGWAQGGYEQYF.

On this clone: Without the conserved terminal phenylalanine or tryptophan, this CDR3 likely stems from a read error. The DNA is left out, because the CDR3 cannot be placed on it with certainty; the CDR3 is given as TCRdb lists it. This chain connects TRBV7-8 to TRBJ1-1; the D segment call TRBD1 is taken from the table without a DNA check. The CDR3 spans 11 residues, counting both ends. Germline assignment: CDR1 SGHVS and CDR2 FQNEAQ. Here the CDR3 reads CASSPPPWLRI.

This rearrangement joins TRBV21-1 to TRBJ2-4; TRBD2 is the table's D call and was not checked against the DNA. TRBV21-1 has pseudogene status. CDR3 length: 18 residues. CDR3 DNA: TGTGCCAGCAGGTTGGAGGGAGGGCCTTATCTAGCCAAAAACATTCAGTACTTC. As protein: CASRLEGGPYLAKNIQYF.

The chain joins TRBV7-2 to TRBJ2-3, with 8 bases lining up with TRBD2. The CDR3 is 15 amino acids. Germline V CDR1 and CDR2: SGHTA, FQGNSA. V lost 5 bases to trimming and J lost 6 bases; unmatched junction nucleotides: 10. The CDR3 DNA follows: TGTGCCAGCAGCCCTTTAGCGGGGCTCAGGGATACGCAGTATTTT. Translation gives CASSPLAGLRDTQYF.

J is TRBJ2-7 and V is TRBV6-5; no definite D call. Germline assignment: CDR1 MNHEY and CDR2 SVGAGI. The CDR3 has 13 residues. Trimming removed 6 bases at V and 5 bases at J, with 14 bases between. CDR3 loop: CASSLSPAHEQYF. The DNA of the CDR3 is TGTGCCAGCAGCTTGAGCCCAGCTCACGAGCAGTACTTC.

The chain uses TRBV4-1 and TRBJ2-1; D unresolved. The CDR3 runs 15 residues. The germline V gene encodes CDR1 MGHRA and CDR2 YSYEKL. V lost 3 bases and J 5 bases, leaving 14 bases between the germline ends. CDR3 loop: CASSHASGLNNEQFF. The CDR3 DNA follows: TGCGCCAGCAGCCATGCCTCGGGCCTAAACAATGAGCAGTTCTTC.

The gene calls are TRBV15 and TRBJ2-7; 9 bases fit TRBD1. Germline V CDR1 and CDR2: LNHNV, YYDKDF (reference sequence). The length of the CDR3 is 15 residues. J was trimmed by 7 bases and V by 0 bases; bases with no gene match: 7. The CDR3 coding sequence is TGTGCCACCAGCAGAGATGGGCGGACAGGGGAGGAGCAGTACTTC. Its protein product is CATSRDGRTGEEQYF.

On this clone: Other nucleotide sequences from this sample produce the same CDR3. The chain carries TRBV5-1 and TRBJ2-7; 11 bases are shared with TRBD1. Germline CDR1 is SGHRS and CDR2 is YFSETQ. The CDR3 consists of 15 residues. J gave up 0 bases and V 2 bases, and 1 base lay outside the gene matches. CDR3 nucleotide sequence: TGCGCCAGCAGCTTTGGGACAGGGGGCTCCTACGAGCAGTACTTC. Protein product: CASSFGTGGSYEQYF.

The genes are TRBV30 and TRBJ2-2; D is undetermined. V was pared by 8 bases and J by 3 bases, with 7 bases between. The CDR3 is 11 amino acids. Per the germline V gene, CDR1 is GTSNPN and CDR2 is SVGIG (reference sequence). The CDR3 DNA follows: TGTGCCGGGTTATACACCGGGGAGCTGTTTTTT. Translating gives CAGLYTGELFF. The whole variable domain, filled in from reference TRBV30 and TRBJ2-2, reads SQTIHQWPATLVQPVGSPLSLECTVEGTSNPNLYWYRQAAGRGLQLLFYSVGIGQISSEVPQNLSASRPQDRQFILSSKKLLLSDSGFYLCAGLYTGELFFGEGSRLTVL.